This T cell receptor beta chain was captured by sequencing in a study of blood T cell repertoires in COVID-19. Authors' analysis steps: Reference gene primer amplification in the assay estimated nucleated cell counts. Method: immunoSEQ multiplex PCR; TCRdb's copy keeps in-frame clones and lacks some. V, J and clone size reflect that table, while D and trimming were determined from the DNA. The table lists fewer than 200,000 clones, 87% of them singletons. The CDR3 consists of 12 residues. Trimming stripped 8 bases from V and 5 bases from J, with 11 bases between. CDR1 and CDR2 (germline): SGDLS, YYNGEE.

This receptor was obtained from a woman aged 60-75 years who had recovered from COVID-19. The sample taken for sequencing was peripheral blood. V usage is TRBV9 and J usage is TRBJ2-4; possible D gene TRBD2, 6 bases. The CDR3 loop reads CASGGSENIQYF. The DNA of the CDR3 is TGTGCCAGTGGAGGGTCTGAAAACATTCAGTACTTC.